These 23 T cell receptor beta chains share one sample of origin, sequenced in a study of shared clonotypes between healthy human individuals. Clones were sequenced by immunoSEQ multiplex PCR, and TCRdb holds only the in-frame ones, with some missing. The sample records about 2.4 million clones, more than 80% being singletons. Specimen: naive CD4+ T cells sorted from blood. Documented subset: CD45RA+ positively selected. Receptor source: a man aged 18 to 30 in good health.

This clone has a handful of counts. This sequence joins TRBV4-1 and TRBJ1-6, with a possible D match to TRBD1 (5 bases). Germline assignment: CDR1 MGHRA and CDR2 YSYEKL. V was clipped by 3 bases and J by 9 bases, with 18 bases between them. This CDR3 is 16 amino acids long. The CDR3 nucleotides read TGCGCCAGCAGCCATCTTTGGGGGAACTTCCCTTCACCCCTCCACTTT. This gives the protein CASSHLWGNFPSPLHF.

The gene calls are TRBV7-9 and TRBJ1-2; TRBD1 matches at 8 bases. Germline lookup yields CDR1 SEHNR and CDR2 FQNEAQ (reference sequence). The CDR3 contains 11 residues. The J segment lost 10 bases and the V segment lost 6 bases, leaving 4 bases of the junction unmatched. CDR3: CASRGDRNYTF. The CDR3 coding sequence is TGTGCCAGCAGGGGGGACAGGAACTACACCTTC.

This sequence joins TRBV7-8 and TRBJ1-6, with TRBD1 matching over 7 bases. CDR3 length equals 15 residues. The germline gives CDR1 SGHVS, CDR2 FQNEAQ. The J segment lost 7 bases and the V segment lost 0 bases, leaving 3 bases of the junction unmatched. The chain's CDR3 is CASSLAGTENSPLHF. The CDR3 DNA is TGTGCCAGCAGCTTAGCGGGGACAGAAAATTCACCCCTCCACTTT.

This rearrangement joins TRBV27 to TRBJ1-2, with D possibly TRBD1 on 6 matching bases. This CDR3 is built from 15 residues. Germline V gene sequence: CDR1 MNHEY, CDR2 SMNVEV (reference sequence). Trimming pared 5 bases from V and 2 bases from J, leaving 15 bases between. The CDR3 reads CASSPSYRDNYGYTF. The CDR3 coding sequence is TGTGCCAGCAGTCCGAGCTACAGGGACAACTATGGCTACACCTTC.

The gene calls are TRBV18 and TRBJ2-2, with 10 nucleotides matching TRBD2. The length of the CDR3 is 13 residues. Germline V gene data show CDR1 as KGHSH and CDR2 as LQKENI. The V gene end was trimmed by 8 bases and the J gene end by 4 bases; junction bases not matched to a gene: 1. CDR3 DNA: TGTGCCAGCGGACTAGCGGTCACCGGGGAGCTGTTTTTT. As protein: CASGLAVTGELFF.

V is TRBV6-5 and J is TRBJ1-3; D not resolved. Trimming removed 0 bases at V and 2 bases at J, with 8 bases between. Germline CDR1 is MNHEY and CDR2 is SVGAGI. The CDR3 covers 15 residues. As DNA, the CDR3 is TGTGCCAGCAGTTACTCCCCGGGAGCTGGAAACACCATATATTTT. Translating gives CASSYSPGAGNTIYF.

The chain links TRBV5-1 to TRBJ2-7; D is possibly TRBD1 (6 bases). The V and J ends lost 2 bases and 7 bases respectively, with 7 bases between them. CDR3 size: 11 residues. Per germline, CDR1 SGHRS and CDR2 YFSETQ. CDR3 in amino acids: CASSFGQEQYF. CDR3 nucleotides: TGCGCCAGCAGCTTTGGACAGGAGCAGTACTTC.

This chain connects TRBV5-1 to TRBJ1-1; 7 bases are shared with TRBD1. CDR1 is SGHRS and CDR2 is YFSETQ in the germline V gene. The CDR3 is made up of 14 amino acids. With 5 bases clipped from V and 7 bases from J, the junction kept 11 bases outside the gene matches. The chain's CDR3 is CASRDGTAPGEAFF. CDR3 bases: TGCGCCAGCAGGGATGGGACAGCCCCCGGTGAAGCTTTCTTT.

The CDR3 is CASSVLRPTTDTQYF. The CDR3 nucleotides read TGTGCCAGCAGTGTTCTTCGCCCGACCACAGATACGCAGTATTTT. The chain joins TRBV25-1 to TRBJ2-3; unclear D gene. The V gene lost 4 bases and the J gene lost 2 bases, with 13 bases spanning the gap. Germline V gene sequence: CDR1 MGHDK, CDR2 SYGVNS. The CDR3 contains 15 residues.

The chain recombines TRBV11-2 with TRBJ2-7; either TRBD1 or TRBD2 may supply D (5 bases each). Trimming removed 4 bases from V and 2 bases from J, with 12 bases in between. CDR3 size: 14 residues. Germline CDR1 reads SGHAT; CDR2 reads FQNNGV. The CDR3 DNA reads TGTGCCAGCAGCTCCGGGGCAGGGCCCTACGAGCAGTACTTC. It translates to CASSSGAGPYEQYF. Full variable domain (outside the CDR3, taken from reference TRBV11-2 and TRBJ2-7): EAGVAQSPRYKIIEKRQSVAFWCNPISGHATLYWYQQILGQGPKLLIQFQNNGVVDDSQLPKDRFSAERLKGVDSTLKIQPAKLEDSAVYLCASSSGAGPYEQYFGPGTRLTVT.

The chain carries TRBV11-2 and TRBJ2-7, with 8 nucleotides matching TRBD1. V was clipped by 1 base and J by 4 bases; unmatched bases: 6. Germline CDR1 SGHAT, CDR2 FQNNGV. The CDR3 sequence is 15 residues long. The CDR3 is CASSLARQGAYEQYF. The CDR3 coding sequence is TGTGCCAGCAGCTTAGCTAGGCAGGGGGCGTACGAGCAGTACTTC.

V gene TRBV27 combines with J gene TRBJ2-2; TRBD1 agrees at 7 bases. The CDR3 is 17 residues long. Germline V gene lookup returns CDR1 MNHEY and CDR2 SMNVEV (reference sequence). The J segment lost 0 bases and the V segment lost 5 bases, leaving 9 bases of the junction unmatched. The CDR3 loop is CASSPGLGQTNTGELFF. The CDR3 coding sequence is TGTGCCAGCAGTCCCGGCTTGGGACAGACGAACACCGGGGAGCTGTTTTTT.

V gene TRBV11-3 combines with J gene TRBJ1-2, with no clear D. The CDR3 spans 13 residues. From germline, CDR1 is SGHNT and CDR2 YENEEA. Between the trimmed V and J ends, which lost 1 base and 14 bases, there was a span of 17 bases. CDR3 region: CASSLGGRAAPTF. The CDR3 nucleotides read TGTGCCAGCAGCTTAGGTGGTCGAGCCGCCCCTACCTTC. The full variable domain, in which reference TRBV11-3 and TRBJ1-2 provide the parts outside the CDR3, is EAGVVQSPRYKIIEKKQPVAFWCNPISGHNTLYWYLQNLGQGPELLIRYENEEAVDDSQLPKDRFSAERLKGVDSTLKIQPAELGDSAVYLCASSLGGRAAPTFGSGTRLTVV.

The genes are TRBV2 and TRBJ2-2; D perhaps matches TRBD1 (5 bases). The CDR3 extends over 15 amino acids. Germline V gene lookup returns CDR1 SNHLY and CDR2 FYNNEI. Trimming removed 4 bases at V and 0 bases at J, with 9 bases between. The DNA of the CDR3 is TGTGCCAGCAGTGCGGACAACACGAACACCGGGGAGCTGTTTTTT. As protein: CASSADNTNTGELFF. Supplemented by reference TRBV2 and TRBJ2-2, the full variable domain reads EPEVTQTPSHQVTQMGQEVILRCVPISNHLYFYWYRQILGQKVEFLVSFYNNEISEKSEIFDDQFSVERPDGSNFTLKIRSTKLEDSAMYFCASSADNTNTGELFFGEGSRLTVL.

This sequence joins TRBV2 and TRBJ2-3; 13 bases map to TRBD2. V lost 6 bases to trimming and J lost 7 bases; unmatched junction nucleotides: 7. Germline CDR1 and CDR2: SNHLY and FYNNEI. There are 15 residues in the CDR3. The CDR3 DNA sequence: TGTGCCAGCAGCCGACTAGCGGGGGGATCAAATACGCAGTATTTT. Its translation is CASSRLAGGSNTQYF.

The chain is built from TRBV12-5 and TRBJ2-1, with D possibly TRBD2 on 6 matching bases. The CDR3 consists of 13 residues. CDR1 and CDR2 from the germline V gene are LGHNT and FRNRAP. Trimming took 6 bases from V and 7 from J, leaving 13 bases between them. The CDR3 loop is CASGWTTTNEQFF. Written as DNA, the CDR3 is TGTGCTAGTGGATGGACTACCACAAATGAGCAGTTCTTC.

This clone was detected a few times. Other DNA sequences in the sample encode the same CDR3. The chain joins TRBV5-4 to TRBJ2-5; TRBD2 agrees at 7 bases. The length of the CDR3 is 14 residues. V gave up 1 base and J gave up 1 base; unmatched junction bases: 1. Germline V gene data show CDR1 as SGHNT and CDR2 as YYREEE (reference sequence). CDR3 DNA: TGTGCCAGCAGCTTGCCGGGGGGCCAAGAGACCCAGTACTTC. Encoded protein: CASSLPGGQETQYF.

Notes on this clone: One end of the junction varies from germline; a read error may be responsible. The rearrangement uses TRBV6-4 and TRBJ2-3; maybe TRBD2 (5 bases). CDR1 and CDR2 (germline): MRHNA, SNTAGT. The CDR3 sequence is 13 residues long. CDR3 sequence reads: CASSDPRDYSKDF. Written as DNA, the CDR3 is TGTGCCAGCAGTGACCCTCGAGACTACTCTAAGGATTTT.

V gene TRBV6-1 combines with J gene TRBJ2-7; a weak D match, TRBD1 (6 bases). The germline V gene encodes CDR1 MNHNS and CDR2 SASEGT. Trimming removed 7 bases at V and 0 bases at J, with 13 bases between. The CDR3 is 14 residues long. The CDR3 nucleotides read TGTGCCAGCAAGAGGACAGCGAGCTCCTACGAGCAGTACTTC. Translated, it gives CASKRTASSYEQYF.

V and J are TRBV7-8 and TRBJ1-3; D possibly corresponds to TRBD1 (5 bases). Germline loops: CDR1 SGHVS, CDR2 FQNEAQ. The germline V and J ends were trimmed by 1 base and 0 bases, with 13 bases remaining between them. This CDR3 is built from 17 residues. This chain's CDR3 is CASSLGQSSISGNTIYF. The CDR3 nucleotides are TGTGCCAGCAGCTTAGGACAGTCCTCAATCTCTGGAAACACCATATATTTT.

This chain links TRBV19 with TRBJ1-2, with 7 bases fitting TRBD1. Losses at the gene ends were 6 bases for V and 7 bases for J; bases not matched to a gene: 8. The germline V gene has CDR1 LNHDA and CDR2 SQIVND (reference sequence). The CDR3 runs 13 residues. The CDR3 nucleotides are TGTGCCAGTAGCCGATCGACAGGGACTGGCTACACCTTC. Translating it yields CASSRSTGTGYTF.

The chain couples TRBV18 to TRBJ2-7; D gene ambiguous. This CDR3 is built from 14 residues. The germline gives CDR1 KGHSH, CDR2 LQKENI. The germline V and J ends were trimmed by 3 bases and 2 bases, with 11 bases remaining between them. CDR3 residues: CASSPKEQTYEQYF. The CDR3 DNA reads as TGTGCCAGCTCACCGAAAGAACAGACCTACGAGCAGTACTTC.

This chain connects TRBV10-3 to TRBJ1-2; no clear D. V lost 2 bases and J lost 5, with 6 bases in between. Germline-derived CDR1 and CDR2 are ENHRY and SYGVKD. The CDR3 is made up of 12 amino acids. CDR3 sequence (DNA): TGTGCCATCAGTGAGGGGGTATATGGCTACACCTTC. Its translation is CAISEGVYGYTF.